This T cell receptor (beta chain) stems from a study of early stage breast cancer tumors. Background on the study: Approximately 9.4-fold was the mean read coverage per sample. Study results and caveats: Compared with adjacent normal breast, tumors showed about 2.4-fold denser, more clonal T cells. Enriched TCRB sequences shared across patients were mostly commonly generated sequences.

The germline CDR1 and CDR2 sequences are MNHEY and SMNVEV (reference sequence). The V gene end was trimmed by 5 bases and the J gene end by 6 bases; junction bases not matched to a gene: 8. This CDR3 comprises 15 residues. Data came from immunoSEQ multiplex PCR; TCRdb stores just in-frame clones and leaves some out. The sample records about 11,000 clones, about 81% being singletons. This clone counts as medium-sized. The antigen is unknown. The sample taken for sequencing was breast tumor tissue. The receptor's source is a person between 70 and 80 years old with breast cancer. The chain links TRBV27 to TRBJ1-4, with TRBD1 matching over 8 bases. The CDR3 sequence is CASSDRTGYHEKLFF. As DNA, the CDR3 is TGTGCCAGCAGTGACCGGACAGGGTATCATGAAAAACTGTTTTTT.